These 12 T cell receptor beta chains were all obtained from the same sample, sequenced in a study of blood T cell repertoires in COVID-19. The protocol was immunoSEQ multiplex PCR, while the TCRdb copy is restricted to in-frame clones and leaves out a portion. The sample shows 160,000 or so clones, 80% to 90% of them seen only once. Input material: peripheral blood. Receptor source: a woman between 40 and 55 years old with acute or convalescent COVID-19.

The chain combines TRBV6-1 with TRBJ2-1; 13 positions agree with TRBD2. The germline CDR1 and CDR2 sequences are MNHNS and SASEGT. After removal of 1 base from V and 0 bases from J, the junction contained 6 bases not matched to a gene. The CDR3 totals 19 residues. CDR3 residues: CASSEEGTSGVSSYNEQFF. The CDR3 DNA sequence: TGTGCCAGCAGTGAAGAGGGGACTAGCGGGGTGAGCTCCTACAATGAGCAGTTCTTC.

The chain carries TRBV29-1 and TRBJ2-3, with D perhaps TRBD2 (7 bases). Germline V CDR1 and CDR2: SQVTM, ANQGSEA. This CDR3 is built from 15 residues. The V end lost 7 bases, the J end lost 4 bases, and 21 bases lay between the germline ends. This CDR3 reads CSGGGTGSRSDTQYF. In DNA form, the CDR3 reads TGCAGCGGGGGGGGCACAGGGAGTCGATCAGATACGCAGTATTTT.

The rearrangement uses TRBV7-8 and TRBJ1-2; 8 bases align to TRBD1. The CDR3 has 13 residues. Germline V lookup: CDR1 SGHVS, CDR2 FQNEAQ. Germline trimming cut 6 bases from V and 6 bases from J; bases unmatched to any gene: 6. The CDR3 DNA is TGTGCCAGCAGACTCAGGACAGGGCATGGCTACACCTTC. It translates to CASRLRTGHGYTF.

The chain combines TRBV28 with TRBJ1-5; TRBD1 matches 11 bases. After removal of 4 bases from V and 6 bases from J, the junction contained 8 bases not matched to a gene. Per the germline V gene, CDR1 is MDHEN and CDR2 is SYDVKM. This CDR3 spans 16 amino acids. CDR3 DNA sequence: TGTGCCAGCAGTTCAAACGGACAGGGGGCGGGTCAGCCCCAGCATTTT. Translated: CASSSNGQGAGQPQHF.

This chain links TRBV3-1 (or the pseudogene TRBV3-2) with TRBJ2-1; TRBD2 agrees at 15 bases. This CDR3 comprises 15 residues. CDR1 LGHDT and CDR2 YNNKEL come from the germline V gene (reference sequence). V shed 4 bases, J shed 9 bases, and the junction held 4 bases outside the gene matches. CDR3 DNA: TGTGCCAGCAGCCCGCCGGGACTAGCGGGGGGTGAGCAGTTCTTC. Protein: CASSPPGLAGGEQFF.

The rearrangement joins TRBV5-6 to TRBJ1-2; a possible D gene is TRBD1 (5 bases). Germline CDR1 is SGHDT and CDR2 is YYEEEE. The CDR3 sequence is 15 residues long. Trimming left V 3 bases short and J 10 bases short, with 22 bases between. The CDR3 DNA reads TGTGCCAGCAGCTACACCGGGACGGAGGGATCAGACTACACCTTC. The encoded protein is CASSYTGTEGSDYTF.

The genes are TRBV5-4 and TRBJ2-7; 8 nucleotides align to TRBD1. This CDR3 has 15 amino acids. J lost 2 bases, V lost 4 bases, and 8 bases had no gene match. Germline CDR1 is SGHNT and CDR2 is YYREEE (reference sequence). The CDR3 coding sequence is TGTGCCAGCAGCCCCGGACAGGGCCTTACCTACGAGCAGTACTTC. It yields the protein CASSPGQGLTYEQYF.

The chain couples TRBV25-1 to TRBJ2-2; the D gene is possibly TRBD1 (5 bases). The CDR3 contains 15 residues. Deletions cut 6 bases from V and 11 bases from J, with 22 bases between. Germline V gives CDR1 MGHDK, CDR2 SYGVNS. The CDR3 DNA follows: TGTGCCAGCAGATACCCCAGGGAATTCGTTTTTGAGCTGTTTTTT. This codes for CASRYPREFVFELFF.

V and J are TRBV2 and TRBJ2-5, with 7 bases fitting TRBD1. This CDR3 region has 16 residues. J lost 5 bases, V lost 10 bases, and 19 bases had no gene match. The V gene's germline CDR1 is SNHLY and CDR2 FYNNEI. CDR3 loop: CAKDRVANRQRETQYF. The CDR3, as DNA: TGTGCCAAAGACAGGGTCGCTAATCGACAAAGGGAGACCCAGTACTTC.

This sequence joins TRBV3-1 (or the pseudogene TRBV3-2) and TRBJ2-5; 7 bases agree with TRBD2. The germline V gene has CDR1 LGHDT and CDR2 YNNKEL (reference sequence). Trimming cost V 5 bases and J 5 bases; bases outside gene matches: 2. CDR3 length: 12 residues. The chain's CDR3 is CASSGREETQYF. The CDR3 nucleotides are TGTGCCAGCAGCGGGCGGGAGGAGACCCAGTACTTC.

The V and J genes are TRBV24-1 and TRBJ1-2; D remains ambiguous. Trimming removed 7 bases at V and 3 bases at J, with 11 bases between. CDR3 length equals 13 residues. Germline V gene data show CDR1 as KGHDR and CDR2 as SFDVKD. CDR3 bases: TGTGCCACCAGACCGGGAAGCGACTATGGCTACACCTTC. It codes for CATRPGSDYGYTF.

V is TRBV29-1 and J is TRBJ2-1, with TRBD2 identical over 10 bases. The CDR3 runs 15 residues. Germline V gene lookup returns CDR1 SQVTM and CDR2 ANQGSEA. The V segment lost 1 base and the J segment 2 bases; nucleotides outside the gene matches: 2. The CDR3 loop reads CSVEGAGGPYNEQFF. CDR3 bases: TGCAGCGTTGAAGGAGCGGGGGGGCCCTACAATGAGCAGTTCTTC.